These 10 T cell receptor beta chains were all obtained from the same sample, sequenced in a study of T cells after yellow fever vaccination (dated by TCRdb to the late 2010s). Preparation of the library involved 5' RACE. TCRdb names Illumina HiSeq 2500 as the instrument used. TCRdb reprocessed the public reads (quality trimming at Q25 with fastp, clone calling with MiXCR) and kept in-frame beta chains. Rows merge per CDR3 protein into single entries with the most common DNA and genes. This sample holds roughly 330,000 distinct CDR3 sequences; approximately 7% were observed only once. Over 15% of the sample is held by the ten biggest clonotypes. In the paper's terms, the treatment or condition label means: live attenuated yellow fever vaccine strain. This sample comprised PBMCs, obtained roughly 45 days after the first yellow fever vaccination. The receptors here all came from a man in his late teens or twenties who received the YFV17D yellow fever vaccine.

This clonotype was seen many times. V is TRBV7-6 and J is TRBJ1-3; no definite D call. The CDR3 spans 15 residues. Trimming took off 2 bases at V and 0 bases at J, with 8 bases between the two ends. Germline assignment: CDR1 SGHVS and CDR2 FNYEAQ. The CDR3 region is CASSLTGFSGNTIYF. In DNA, the CDR3 is TGTGCCAGCAGCTTAACCGGCTTCTCTGGAAACACCATATATTTT.

This clonotype has just a few counts. The rearrangement joins TRBV5-4 to TRBJ2-3; the match to TRBD2 covers 7 bases. Per germline, CDR1 SGHNT and CDR2 YYREEE (reference sequence). The trim removed 4 bases at V and 1 base at J, leaving 3 bases unmatched. The CDR3 loop spans 14 amino acids. In nucleotides, the CDR3 is TGTGCCAGCAGCCGCAGCGGGGGCACAGATACGCAGTATTTT. Its protein product is CASSRSGGTDTQYF.

The chain joins TRBV7-9 to TRBJ1-3, with D possibly being TRBD1 (6 bases). From germline, CDR1 is SEHNR and CDR2 FQNEAQ (reference sequence). Between the trimmed V and J ends, which lost 5 bases and 2 bases, there was a span of 19 bases. The CDR3 extends over 17 amino acids. CDR3 loop: CASSGALQGFAGNTIYF. DNA for the CDR3: TGTGCCAGCAGCGGAGCGTTACAGGGATTCGCTGGAAACACCATATATTTT.

This clonotype was counted at least ten times. This rearrangement joins TRBV12-3 or TRBV12-4 to TRBJ1-4; possibly TRBD1 for D (6 bases). The V and J ends lost 2 bases and 2 bases respectively, with 6 bases between them. The CDR3 covers 14 residues. As DNA, the CDR3 is TGTGCCAGCAGTTTACAGGGGACTAATGAAAAACTGTTTTTT. The encoded protein is CASSLQGTNEKLFF.

The chain has TRBV5-1 and TRBJ2-5; TRBD2 might be the D (6 bases). V lost 3 bases, J lost 2 bases, and 11 bases lay in between. Germline V gene sequence: CDR1 SGHRS, CDR2 YFSETQ. The CDR3 runs to 14 residues. The CDR3 region is CASSSTSSQETQYF. DNA for the CDR3: TGCGCCAGCAGCTCCACTAGCTCACAAGAGACCCAGTACTTC.

This clonotype was counted between two and nine times. In DNA, the CDR3 is TGTGGAACAAGGGGGGACACCGGGGAGCTGTTTTTT. Encoded protein: CGTRGDTGELFF. The chain links TRBV6-5 to TRBJ2-2, with D possibly called TRBD1 or TRBD2 (6 bases each). Germline values: CDR1 MNHEY, CDR2 SVGAGI. The CDR3 has 12 amino acids.

This clonotype was seen a few times. Here the CDR3 reads CASSLLGYISTEAFF. In DNA, the CDR3 is TGTGCCAGCAGCTTGCTCGGTTACATTAGCACTGAAGCTTTCTTT. The rearrangement links TRBV5-5 to TRBJ1-1; D remains ambiguous. The germline CDR1 and CDR2 sequences are SGHKS and YYEKEE (reference sequence). This CDR3 contains 15 residues. V lost 1 base and J 4 bases, leaving 14 bases between the germline ends.

The gene calls are TRBV7-2 and TRBJ2-5; 13 nucleotides agree with TRBD2. J gave up 1 base and V 6 bases, and 5 bases lay outside the gene matches. The CDR3 totals 16 residues. CDR1 SGHTA and CDR2 FQGNSA come from the germline V gene. CDR3 sequence: CASRPTSGGIQETQYF. Here the CDR3 DNA reads TGTGCCAGCAGGCCGACTAGCGGGGGGATCCAAGAGACCCAGTACTTC.

This clonotype was seen a handful of times. The chain recombines TRBV7-2 with TRBJ2-1, with 8 bases aligning to TRBD1. The J segment lost 7 bases and the V segment lost 2 bases, leaving 1 base of the junction unmatched. The V gene's germline CDR1 is SGHTA and CDR2 FQGNSA. There are 13 residues in the CDR3. In DNA, the CDR3 is TGTGCCAGCAGCTTAAACAGGGGGAATGAGCAGTTCTTC. It encodes CASSLNRGNEQFF.

This clonotype turned up a few times. The chain links TRBV30 to TRBJ2-7; D gene uncertain. The V gene's germline CDR1 is GTSNPN and CDR2 SVGIG (reference sequence). The CDR3 runs 12 residues. With 0 bases removed from V and 2 bases from J, the gap between germline ends came to 5 bases. CDR3 DNA sequence: TGTGCCTGGAGTGTAAGAGCCTACGAGCAGTACTTC. Its translation is CAWSVRAYEQYF.